These 15 T cell receptor beta chains were sequenced from one sample in a study of T cell clones after liver transplantation. Sequencing was performed with immunoSEQ multiplex PCR; in TCRdb, only in-frame clones are kept and a portion is missing. The sample comprises 45,000 to 60,000 clones, about 86% of which are singletons, and approximately 15% rests with the top ten. The sequencing used CD8+ T cells from blood, collected 12 months after liver transplant. The source is a human patient who received a liver transplant. Some T cells may be supplied by the graft donor.

The chain employs TRBV19 and TRBJ2-3; no clear D. There are 15 residues in the CDR3. Trimming took off 0 bases at V and 1 base at J, with 8 bases between the two ends. In germline, CDR1 is LNHDA, CDR2 SQIVND (reference sequence). The CDR3 loop is CASSIDREGTDTQYF. Written as DNA, the CDR3 is TGTGCCAGTAGTATAGATAGAGAGGGCACAGATACGCAGTATTTT.

The V call is TRBV28, the J call TRBJ1-5; TRBD1 might be the D (5 bases). There are 15 residues in the CDR3. Trimming took off 3 bases at V and 2 bases at J, with 11 bases between the two ends. Germline values: CDR1 MDHEN, CDR2 SYDVKM. The CDR3 nucleotides are TGTGCCAGCAGTTTCGGGGGGTTGCGCAATCAGCCCCAGCATTTT. Translated: CASSFGGLRNQPQHF.

V is TRBV19 and J is TRBJ1-1; a possible D gene is TRBD1 (5 bases). CDR3 length equals 14 residues. Germline V gives CDR1 LNHDA, CDR2 SQIVND (reference sequence). The V end lost 5 bases, the J end lost 3 bases, and 13 bases lay between the germline ends. CDR3 sequence (DNA): TGTGCCAGTAGTCCTGGGACCGATTACACTGAAGCTTTCTTT. Encoded protein: CASSPGTDYTEAFF. The complete variable domain, with remaining parts taken from reference TRBV19 and TRBJ1-1, reads DGGITQSPKYLFRKEGQNVTLSCEQNLNHDAMYWYRQDPGQGLRLIYYSQIVNDFQKGDIAEGYSVSREKKESFPLTVTSAQKNPTAFYLCASSPGTDYTEAFFGQGTRLTVV.

The gene calls are TRBV5-1 and TRBJ2-7, with 11 bases lining up with TRBD1. This CDR3 contains 14 residues. The trim removed 6 bases at V and 5 bases at J, leaving 7 bases unmatched. CDR1 and CDR2 (germline): SGHRS, YFSETQ. DNA for the CDR3: TGCGCCAGCAACCTGGGACAGGGGGACGACGAGCAGTACTTC. This translates into CASNLGQGDDEQYF.

With respect to this clone: This CDR3 is also generated by other DNA sequences in the sample. The chain recombines TRBV9 with TRBJ2-7, with 7 bases matching TRBD1. The CDR3 runs to 14 residues. The J segment lost 3 bases and the V segment lost 2 bases, leaving 5 bases of the junction unmatched. Germline CDR1 SGDLS, CDR2 YYNGEE. CDR3 sequence (DNA): TGTGCCAGCAGCGTGGCCGGACAGGACTACGAGCAGTACTTC. It translates to CASSVAGQDYEQYF.

The V call is TRBV4-1, the J call TRBJ2-1; D is unresolved. V was shortened by 1 base and J by 8 bases, with 6 bases between the two germline ends. The CDR3 totals 12 residues. Germline V lookup: CDR1 MGHRA, CDR2 YSYEKL. CDR3 sequence: CASSQVGDEQFF. The CDR3 nucleotides read TGCGCCAGCAGCCAAGTGGGTGATGAGCAGTTCTTC.

V gene TRBV4-1 combines with J gene TRBJ1-1; D is unresolved. This CDR3 is built from 14 residues. The germline gives CDR1 MGHRA, CDR2 YSYEKL. V dropped 3 bases and J dropped 4 bases, with 12 bases sitting between them. CDR3 DNA sequence: TGCGCCAGCAGCCATCTCTTTGGGAGCACTGAAGCTTTCTTT. This codes for CASSHLFGSTEAFF.

The V gene is TRBV27, the J gene TRBJ2-7; maybe TRBD2 (6 bases). V lost 5 bases and J 9 bases, leaving 20 bases between the germline ends. The CDR3 runs to 14 residues. Germline assignment: CDR1 MNHEY and CDR2 SMNVEV (reference sequence). For the CDR3, the DNA is TGTGCCAGCAGTCCCAGCGGTATGGGGAGGATGCAGTACTTC. Encoded protein: CASSPSGMGRMQYF.

The CDR3 here is CASSLTSGSRYEQYF. As DNA, the CDR3 is TGTGCCAGCAGTTTAACTAGCGGGAGCAGATACGAGCAGTACTTC. V is TRBV27 and J is TRBJ2-7; 11 nucleotides match TRBD2. Trimming removed 2 bases from V and 4 bases from J; junction bases left unmatched: 4. The CDR3 runs 15 residues. Germline loops: CDR1 MNHEY, CDR2 SMNVEV (reference sequence).

The chain has TRBV7-9 and TRBJ2-7; 11 nucleotides agree with TRBD2. Losses at the gene ends were 1 base for V and 2 bases for J; bases not matched to a gene: 10. Germline loops: CDR1 SEHNR, CDR2 FQNEAQ (reference sequence). The CDR3 has 18 residues. The CDR3 loop reads CASSLGRLAGGETYEQYF. CDR3 in DNA: TGTGCCAGCAGCTTAGGAAGGCTAGCGGGAGGAGAAACCTACGAGCAGTACTTC. Full variable domain (outside the CDR3, taken from reference TRBV7-9 and TRBJ2-7): DTGVSQNPRHKITKRGQNVTFRCDPISEHNRLYWYRQTLGQGPEFLTYFQNEAQLEKSRLLSDRFSAERPKGSFSTLEIQRTEQGDSAMYLCASSLGRLAGGETYEQYFGPGTRLTVT.

This chain connects TRBV5-6 to TRBJ1-2; weak D call: TRBD1 (5 bases). The CDR3 is 16 residues long. Germline CDR1 reads SGHDT; CDR2 reads YYEEEE. Trimming pared 0 bases from V and 0 bases from J, leaving 12 bases between. CDR3 in DNA: TGTGCCAGCAGCTTGGCCGACACAGGCACTAACTATGGCTACACCTTC. This codes for CASSLADTGTNYGYTF.

The chain carries TRBV19 and TRBJ1-4; D possibly corresponds to TRBD1 (6 bases). CDR1 is LNHDA and CDR2 is SQIVND in the germline V gene (reference sequence). V dropped 2 bases and J dropped 0 bases, with 13 bases sitting between them. The CDR3 has 17 amino acids. CDR3 sequence: CASSIFGRGATNEKLFF. Written as DNA, the CDR3 is TGTGCCAGTAGTATATTTGGCAGGGGTGCAACTAATGAAAAACTGTTTTTT.

The J gene is TRBJ2-5, the V gene TRBV7-9, with D uncertain. Germline V gene lookup returns CDR1 SEHNR and CDR2 FQNEAQ (reference sequence). Trimming cost V 5 bases and J 5 bases, with 6 bases left between them. This CDR3 spans 11 amino acids. The CDR3 reads CASSLTETQYF. The CDR3, as DNA: TGTGCCAGCAGCCTCACGGAGACCCAGTACTTC.

This clone occurred a few times. The V call is TRBV5-6, the J call TRBJ1-1; possibly TRBD1 for D (5 bases). The CDR3 extends over 14 amino acids. V lost 1 base, J lost 11 bases, and 18 bases lay in between. Germline V gives CDR1 SGHDT, CDR2 YYEEEE. The chain's CDR3 is CASSLIGPGEKAFF. The CDR3 DNA is TGTGCCAGCAGCTTGATCGGGCCGGGGGAGAAGGCTTTCTTT.

The gene calls are TRBV28 and TRBJ1-1; maybe TRBD1 (5 bases). The CDR3 is 12 residues long. The V gene's germline CDR1 is MDHEN and CDR2 SYDVKM. V was trimmed by 7 bases and J by 5 bases, leaving 11 bases between them. CDR3 nucleotide sequence: TGTGCCAGCAAACCGGGGCGGACTGAAGCTTTCTTT. Encoded protein: CASKPGRTEAFF.